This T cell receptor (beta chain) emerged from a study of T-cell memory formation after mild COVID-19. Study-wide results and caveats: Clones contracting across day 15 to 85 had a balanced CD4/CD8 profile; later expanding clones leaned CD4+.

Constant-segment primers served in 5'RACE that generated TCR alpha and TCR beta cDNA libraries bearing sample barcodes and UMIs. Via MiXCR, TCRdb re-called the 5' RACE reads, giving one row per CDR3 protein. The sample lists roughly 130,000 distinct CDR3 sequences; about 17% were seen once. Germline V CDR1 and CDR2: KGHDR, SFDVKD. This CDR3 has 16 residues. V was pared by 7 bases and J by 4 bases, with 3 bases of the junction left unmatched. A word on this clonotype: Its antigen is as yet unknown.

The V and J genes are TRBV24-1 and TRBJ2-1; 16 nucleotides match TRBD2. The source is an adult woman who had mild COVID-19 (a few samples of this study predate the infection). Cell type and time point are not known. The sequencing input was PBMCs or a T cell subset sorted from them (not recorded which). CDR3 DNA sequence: TGTGCCACCAGGGGACTAGCGGGAGGGCGGTACAATGAGCAGTTCTTC. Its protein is CATRGLAGGRYNEQFF.